Following are 9 T cell receptor beta chains from one sample sequenced in a study of beta chain features in type 1 diabetes. Study results and caveats: Shorter TCRB CDR3s, moderately but significantly so, were found in Type 1 diabetes patients in all four CD4+ subsets.

What these receptors recognize is not known. Expressed TCRB transcripts got sequenced, as all isolated RNA was reverse transcribed. Sequencing used immunoSEQ multiplex PCR; TCRdb keeps in-frame clones, though not all of them. Of roughly 240,000 clones listed, less than 30% were seen once; the top ten hold roughly 0.011%. Material for sequencing was naive CD4+ T cells from blood. These receptors were taken from a woman in her twenties or thirties with type 1 diabetes.

In its sample, this clone was seen a few times. The chain is built from TRBV18 and TRBJ2-3, with TRBD2 identical over 9 bases. The length of the CDR3 is 16 residues. Germline V gene data show CDR1 as KGHSH and CDR2 as LQKENI. With V trimmed by 6 bases and J by 3 bases, 10 bases remained unmatched. The CDR3 DNA reads as TGTGCCAGCTCTCCCACAGCGGGAGGAGGGACAGATACGCAGTATTTT. It yields the protein CASSPTAGGGTDTQYF.

This clone came up a few times. This chain uses TRBV6-5 with TRBJ2-7; perhaps TRBD2 as D (5 bases). CDR1 MNHEY and CDR2 SVGAGI come from the germline V gene. CDR3 length: 15 residues. Between the trimmed V and J ends, which lost 0 bases and 6 bases, there was a span of 15 bases. CDR3 DNA sequence: TGTGCCAGCAGTTACTCTCGGGGTGTCACCTCCGAGCAGTACTTC. Its protein product is CASSYSRGVTSEQYF.

J is TRBJ2-1 and V is TRBV9; 7 bases map to TRBD1. The length of the CDR3 is 16 residues. The germline V gene encodes CDR1 SGDLS and CDR2 YYNGEE. Unmatched junction bases numbered 4, after V lost 1 base and J lost 0 bases. As DNA, the CDR3 is TGTGCCAGCAGCGTAACAGGGGTGGTCTCCTACAATGAGCAGTTCTTC. It translates to CASSVTGVVSYNEQFF.

The chain is built from TRBV30 and TRBJ1-4; perhaps TRBD1 as D (6 bases). CDR3 size: 13 residues. Looked up from germline, CDR1 is GTSNPN and CDR2 is SVGIG (reference sequence). V shed 1 base and J shed 8 bases, with 11 bases lying between them. CDR3 nucleotide sequence: TGTGCCTGGAGTGGGTTAGGGGGAGAAAAACTGTTTTTT. Its translation: CAWSGLGGEKLFF.

The chain employs TRBV5-8 and TRBJ2-5; D may be TRBD1 (6 bases). Germline V gene data show CDR1 as SGHTS and CDR2 as YDEGEE. The length of the CDR3 is 13 residues. Trimming cost V 7 bases and J 4 bases, with 14 bases left between them. CDR3 bases: TGTGCCAGCGGGAAGCAACAGGGAGAGACCCAGTACTTC. Encoded protein: CASGKQQGETQYF. Full variable domain (missing parts from reference TRBV5-8 and TRBJ2-5): EAGVTQSPTHLIKTRGQQATLRCSPISGHTSVYWYQQALGLGLQFLLWYDEGEERNRGNFPPRFSGRQFPNYSSELNVNALELEDSALYLCASGKQQGETQYFGPGTRLLVL.

This clone was detected only a few times. The chain is built from TRBV19 and TRBJ2-1; TRBD2 aligns across 7 bases. This CDR3 contains 15 residues. The germline gives CDR1 LNHDA, CDR2 SQIVND (reference sequence). The trim removed 4 bases at V and 0 bases at J, leaving 3 bases unmatched. In DNA, the CDR3 is TGTGCCAGTAGTAGTCTAGCGGACTCCTACAATGAGCAGTTCTTC. Translated, it gives CASSSLADSYNEQFF.

This clone has more than one count but fewer than ten. The chain has TRBV9 and TRBJ2-2, with D tentatively TRBD1 (5 bases). The CDR3 totals 16 residues. Germline V gene sequence: CDR1 SGDLS, CDR2 YYNGEE. V shed 3 bases and J shed 0 bases, with 12 bases lying between them. This chain's CDR3 is CASSEQEFSNTGELFF. For the CDR3, the DNA is TGTGCCAGCAGCGAACAGGAGTTCTCGAACACCGGGGAGCTGTTTTTT.

Only one count was recorded for this clone. The V call is TRBV27, the J call TRBJ2-3; D possibly corresponds to TRBD1 (5 bases). The V and J ends lost 3 bases and 5 bases respectively, with 9 bases between them. Germline V gene data show CDR1 as MNHEY and CDR2 as SMNVEV (reference sequence). The CDR3 is made up of 13 amino acids. As DNA, the CDR3 is TGTGCCAGCAGTTTCCTAGGGGTAGATACGCAGTATTTT. Translation: CASSFLGVDTQYF.

The V call is TRBV28, the J call TRBJ1-5; D gene unclear. The V gene's germline CDR1 is MDHEN and CDR2 SYDVKM. V lost 3 bases, J lost 2 bases, and 11 bases lay in between. This CDR3 is built from 15 residues. The CDR3 here is CASSFKHTGNQPQHF. The DNA for the CDR3 is TGTGCCAGCAGTTTCAAACATACAGGCAATCAGCCCCAGCATTTT.